Below are 21 T cell receptor beta chains sequenced from a single sample in a study of blood T cell repertoires in COVID-19. This table comes from immunoSEQ multiplex PCR, and its TCRdb copy is limited to in-frame clones, with some not included. This sample carries roughly 500,000 clones, around nine tenths of them seen once, and the ten largest clones take approximately 1.8%. The source material was PBMCs or T cells enriched from blood (not recorded which). The receptors were sampled from a woman between 40 and 50 years old who had recovered from COVID-19.

The rearrangement links TRBV27 to TRBJ2-7; D possibly corresponds to TRBD1 (5 bases). V was clipped by 2 bases and J by 5 bases, with 10 bases between them. This CDR3 is built from 13 residues. CDR1 MNHEY and CDR2 SMNVEV come from the germline V gene (reference sequence). The CDR3, as DNA: TGTGCCAGCAGTTTACTCAGGGCCGACGAGCAGTACTTC. Encoded protein: CASSLLRADEQYF.

This chain connects TRBV29-1 to TRBJ1-2; 9 nucleotides agree with TRBD1. Per germline, CDR1 SQVTM and CDR2 ANQGSEA. V shed 7 bases and J 10 bases; nucleotides not matched to a gene: 4. The CDR3 totals 10 residues. In nucleotides, the CDR3 is TGCAGCGCGGGACAGGGCCACTACACCTTC. Protein sequence: CSAGQGHYTF.

The chain links TRBV18 to TRBJ1-3; 11 bases map to TRBD1. V shed 4 bases, J shed 0 bases, and the junction held 8 bases outside the gene matches. The germline CDR1 and CDR2 sequences are KGHSH and LQKENI. The CDR3 loop spans 18 amino acids. The CDR3 DNA follows: TGTGCCAGCTCACAAAACCGGGACAGGGGGATCTCTGGAAACACCATATATTTT. It yields the protein CASSQNRDRGISGNTIYF.

This CDR3 is CASSPTGLREQYF. The CDR3 coding sequence is TGTGCCAGCAGCCCCACGGGGTTACGCGAGCAGTACTTC. The V and J genes are TRBV6-5 and TRBJ2-7; D may be TRBD2 (5 bases). This CDR3 comprises 13 residues. V was cut by 6 bases and J by 6 bases, with 15 bases left in between. Germline loops: CDR1 MNHEY, CDR2 SVGAGI.

CDR3 DNA: TGTGCCACCAGTGATTTGACTAGCGGACGCTCCTACAATGAGCAGTTCTTC. Encoded protein: CATSDLTSGRSYNEQFF. The gene calls are TRBV24-1 and TRBJ2-1; 8 nucleotides match TRBD2. Germline V CDR1 and CDR2: KGHDR, SFDVKD. The CDR3 is made up of 17 amino acids. V lost 0 bases, J lost 0 bases, and 3 bases stayed unmatched.

The chain has TRBV18 and TRBJ1-1; D perhaps matches TRBD1 (5 bases). There are 15 residues in the CDR3. Deletions cut 4 bases from V and 3 bases from J, with 15 bases between. CDR1 is KGHSH, CDR2 LQKENI, per germline. CDR3 in amino acids: CASSHDTGMDTEAFF. The DNA of the CDR3 is TGTGCCAGCTCACATGATACAGGTATGGACACTGAAGCTTTCTTT.

The gene calls are TRBV11-3 and TRBJ2-1; 10 bases are shared with TRBD2. This CDR3 is built from 16 residues. Germline V gene data show CDR1 as SGHNT and CDR2 as YENEEA. Unmatched junction bases numbered 14, after V lost 7 bases and J lost 8 bases. CDR3 loop: CASTYATSGSGDEQFF. The CDR3, as DNA: TGTGCCAGCACCTATGCGACTAGCGGGTCGGGCGATGAGCAGTTCTTC.

The CDR3 loop is CASSEALGTEKYNEQFF. The CDR3 DNA reads as TGTGCCAGCAGTGAAGCCCTCGGGACAGAAAAGTACAATGAGCAGTTCTTC. J is TRBJ2-1 and V is TRBV2; 7 positions match TRBD1. This CDR3 contains 17 residues. The ends lost 0 bases at V and 4 bases at J; junction bases unmatched: 9. The germline V gene encodes CDR1 SNHLY and CDR2 FYNNEI.

V usage is TRBV27 and J usage is TRBJ2-1, with D perhaps TRBD1 (6 bases). Germline CDR1 reads MNHEY; CDR2 reads SMNVEV (reference sequence). Trimming shortened V by 3 bases and J by 7 bases, and 16 bases separated the two germline ends. The CDR3 contains 15 residues. The CDR3, as DNA: TGTGCCAGCAGTTTGTGGACAGCTCCTCGGAATGAGCAGTTCTTC. This gives the protein CASSLWTAPRNEQFF.

The chain joins TRBV20-1 to TRBJ2-5; D not resolved. The CDR3 consists of 10 residues. Germline CDR1 DFQATT, CDR2 SNEGSKA (reference sequence). Trimming stripped 4 bases from V and 5 bases from J, with 5 bases between. The CDR3 nucleotides are TGCAGTGCTATGAGGGAGACCCAGTACTTC. Encoded protein: CSAMRETQYF.

This sequence joins TRBV27 and TRBJ2-1; 7 nucleotides align to TRBD1. CDR1 is MNHEY and CDR2 is SMNVEV in the germline V gene (reference sequence). J gave up 6 bases and V 2 bases, and 4 bases lay outside the gene matches. This CDR3 contains 14 residues. CDR3 protein: CASSLRQGFNEQFF. In DNA form, the CDR3 reads TGTGCCAGCAGTTTAAGACAGGGTTTCAATGAGCAGTTCTTC.

The J gene is TRBJ2-5, the V gene TRBV4-1, with 9 bases fitting TRBD2. V was pared by 4 bases and J by 5 bases, with 11 bases of the junction left unmatched. CDR1 and CDR2 from the germline V gene are MGHRA and YSYEKL. This CDR3 spans 16 amino acids. In nucleotides, the CDR3 is TGCGCCAGCAGCCGATATATAGCGGGAGCGGGGGAGACCCAGTACTTC. Its translation: CASSRYIAGAGETQYF.

CDR3 in amino acids: CASRLHRDIYNSPLHF. CDR3 sequence (DNA): TGTGCCAGCAGGTTACACCGGGACATCTATAATTCACCCCTCCACTTT. The chain combines TRBV27 with TRBJ1-6, with a tentative D call TRBD1 (6 bases). The CDR3 consists of 16 residues. CDR1 is MNHEY and CDR2 is SMNVEV in the germline V gene (reference sequence). The V gene lost 6 bases and the J gene lost 3 bases, with 15 bases spanning the gap.

The J gene is TRBJ1-2, the V gene TRBV27; D may be TRBD1 (6 bases). Germline-derived CDR1 and CDR2 are MNHEY and SMNVEV (reference sequence). The germline V and J ends were trimmed by 8 bases and 0 bases, with 16 bases remaining between them. CDR3 size: 15 residues. CDR3 amino acids: CASAGTLKANYGYTF. The CDR3 DNA reads as TGTGCCAGCGCCGGGACACTTAAAGCTAACTATGGCTACACCTTC.

The rearrangement links TRBV7-8 to TRBJ1-2; D might be TRBD1 (6 bases). Trimming removed 1 base from V and 4 bases from J, with 16 bases in between. CDR1 and CDR2 (germline): SGHVS, FQNEAQ. There are 16 residues in the CDR3. The CDR3 bases are TGTGCCAGCAGCTTAGGAGTTACAGGGTTAAGCTATGGCTACACCTTC. Translated: CASSLGVTGLSYGYTF.

V and J are TRBV19 and TRBJ2-5; 10 bases line up with TRBD2. V shed 5 bases, J shed 5 bases, and the junction held 8 bases outside the gene matches. Germline CDR1 and CDR2: LNHDA and SQIVND (reference sequence). The CDR3 is 15 residues long. Here the CDR3 reads CASSPLAGARETQYF. The CDR3 bases are TGTGCCAGTAGTCCTCTAGCGGGAGCGAGGGAGACCCAGTACTTC.

This clone was counted once. The J gene is TRBJ2-5, the V gene TRBV11-3; 10 bases match TRBD2. The CDR3 has 15 amino acids. V trimming: 6 bases; J trimming: 2 bases; junction bases outside the gene matches: 6. CDR1 is SGHNT and CDR2 is YENEEA in the germline V gene. CDR3 in DNA: TGTGCCAGCAGGAAGCGGGAGGGAACACAAGAGACCCAGTACTTC. This translates into CASRKREGTQETQYF.

The rearrangement uses TRBV27 and TRBJ1-1; 7 nucleotides align to TRBD1. V gave up 6 bases and J gave up 1 base; unmatched junction bases: 5. Germline V gives CDR1 MNHEY, CDR2 SMNVEV (reference sequence). The CDR3 covers 14 residues. The CDR3 region has the DNA TGTGCCAGCAGGTACGGGACAGCGAACACTGAAGCTTTCTTT. Translating gives CASRYGTANTEAFF.

The rearrangement uses TRBV4-3 and TRBJ1-6; D may be TRBD1 (6 bases). V was cut by 0 bases and J by 9 bases, with 15 bases left in between. Germline V gene data show CDR1 as LGHNA and CDR2 as YSLEER. The CDR3 is 16 residues long. CDR3: CASSQDRTGRFSPLHF. As DNA, the CDR3 is TGCGCCAGCAGCCAAGATAGAACAGGGAGATTTTCACCCCTCCACTTT.

The chain has TRBV5-1 and TRBJ2-7; 9 nucleotides line up with TRBD1. With V trimmed by 1 base and J by 6 bases, 5 bases remained unmatched. CDR1 is SGHRS, CDR2 YFSETQ, per germline. This CDR3 is 14 amino acids long. Here the CDR3 reads CASSLTGTGLEQYF. CDR3 sequence (DNA): TGCGCCAGCAGCTTGACCGGGACAGGGCTCGAGCAGTACTTC.

The chain recombines TRBV18 with TRBJ2-1; D unclear. Trimming took 8 bases from V and 3 from J, leaving 11 bases between them. This CDR3 spans 13 amino acids. Germline values: CDR1 KGHSH, CDR2 LQKENI. The CDR3 loop is CASTQDFYNEQFF. The DNA for the CDR3 is TGTGCCAGCACCCAAGACTTCTACAATGAGCAGTTCTTC. The full variable domain, rest sourced from reference TRBV18 and TRBJ2-1, is NAGVMQNPRHLVRRRGQEARLRCSPMKGHSHVYWYRQLPEEGLKFMVYLQKENIIDESGMPKERFSAEFPKEGPSILRIQQVVRGDSAAYFCASTQDFYNEQFFGPGTRLTVL.